The sequence of this T cell receptor (beta chain) was determined in a study of cytomegalovirus exposure and HLA in healthy donors (dated by TCRdb to about 2017). At the level of the whole study: According to an earlier analysis of 550 to 700 of the donors, some 180 million T cells yielded approximately 120 million unique TCR beta sequences and about 280 Gb of sequence data. An early release covering roughly 580 HLA-typed donors comprised 250 to 350 gigabases of sequencing data and approximately 80 million unique TCR sequences. Among the roughly 430 genotyped donors, around 81% belonged to the genetic ancestry cluster associated with self-reported Caucasian donors. The study aimed to test whether signatures of past pathogen exposure could be identified by cataloging public T cell receptors. The study used immunosequencing to profile the T cell repertoires of some 600 subjects and linked those repertoires to cytomegalovirus serostatus. Besides the first cohort of roughly 660 subjects, a separate validation cohort made up of 120 different subjects was used. To predict cytomegalovirus infection status, the study combined high-throughput TCR immunosequencing, statistical association of individual TCRs with disease status, and machine learning. In a later analysis, previously published TCR beta repertoires from fewer than 750 donors were re-analyzed and high-resolution HLA genotyping was added so that TCR occurrence patterns could be studied. Rather than using new phenotypic data, the later analysis identified candidate immune exposures from TCR beta sequences and from how often those sequences occurred across donors. An earlier analysis of 500 to 650 of the donors applied high-throughput TCR beta sequencing to assess whether each TCR beta V gene segment acted as functional or pseudogenic. Alongside the repertoire data, information on donor age, sex, ethnicity and CMV serostatus was compiled. Genome-wide SNP genotypes for about 65% of the roughly 700 donors were used in a later genetic analysis, which treated that subset as a discovery cohort. Every discovery cohort repertoire had been produced on one sequencing platform. Class I and class II HLA loci were covered by the typing at four-digit resolution. Typing coverage differed by locus: A, B, C, DRB1 and DQB1 were typed in roughly 620-640 donors, DQA1 in 522, DPA1 in some 600, and DPB1 in around 440. A handful of DR-DQ haplotypes were handled as single units for association and clustering because linkage in the cohort was strong. Across some 400 genotyped donors of the cohort, an average of approximately 240,000 unique TCR beta nucleotide sequences per donor were sequenced, and roughly 20% of those sequences were non-productive.

Receptor libraries were prepared by the immunoSEQ multiplex PCR assay. For the multiplex PCR, a mixture combining 60 forward primers for TCR Vbeta segments and 13 reverse primers for TCR Jbeta segments was used. Amplification of the CDR3 region of rearranged TCR beta genes was performed with a multiplex PCR assay on genomic DNA. Amplified TCR beta libraries were sequenced as 87-base-pair reads on the Illumina HiSeq System. As for the original processing: Across the 666 repertoires, a later analysis counted tens of millions of unique TCR beta chains, approximately 10 million of which were shared by at least two donors. Raw reads were error-corrected and collapsed into unique sequences by a nearest-neighbor algorithm in which closely related sequences were merged to remove PCR and sequencing errors. To assign V, D and J gene segments, CDR3 sequences were aligned to IMGT reference sequences. Each retained sequence needed at least a six-nucleotide match to both a V gene segment and a J gene segment. Rearrangements were called productive when the CDR3 lacked stop codons and stayed in frame with V and J; all others were non-productive. Following IMGT convention, CDR3 was defined as the stretch from the second conserved V-encoded cysteine up to the conserved J-encoded phenylalanine. The earlier analysis of 500 to 750 of the donors excluded any sequence lacking an unambiguous match to a single V gene segment. An earlier analysis of several hundred of the donors called V segments functional above 56.7% productive rearrangements and segregating when the between-donor standard deviation exceeded 5%. A statistical classification framework was built to diagnose cytomegalovirus status from the catalog of TCR beta chain sequences. A later analysis assigned V and J genes by comparing TCR nucleotide sequences with IMGT/GENE-DB human TR gene sequences. In a later analysis, CDR3 sequences and most-parsimonious VDJ recombination scenarios were assigned using the TCRdist pipeline. A later analysis defined each TCR beta chain by its CDR3 amino acid sequence plus V-gene family, and excluded reads lacking a unique V-gene family. As a way to deal with suspected cross-contamination and a sequencing artifact, a later analysis dropped nearly 600 nucleotide sequences that were highly shared and had low generation probability. In a later analysis, a clonal expansion index for each public chain was calculated from normalized within-repertoire ranks of inferred template counts. In a later analysis, generation probabilities were computed using a VDJ recombination model fitted to out-of-frame rearrangements, and the results were checked against IGoR. Hypergeometric tests were used in a later analysis to score TCR-TCR, TCR-HLA and TCR-CMV co-occurrence, with a repertoire-size bias correction applied to the TCR pairs. To estimate false discovery rates, a later analysis permuted the HLA or CMV assignments 20 times. In a later analysis, co-occurring TCRs were grouped with DBSCAN, and TCRdist sequence similarity was added when clustering was performed within HLA-allele-positive subsets. Co-occurrence clustering excluded repertoires with fewer than 30,000 or more than 120,000 public chains, plus five with anomalous nucleotide sharing. TCRdb provides this immuneACCESS table in a form limited to in-frame rearrangements. Some clones are lacking; in checked studies, under half of them reflect an unresolved V gene, and why the rest are absent is not known. V, J and clone size reflect that table, while D and trimming were determined from the DNA. The sample table contains 130,000 or so clones; only one count was recorded for approximately 72% of them. 6.5% of the sample goes to the ten largest clones.

The cohort was made up of several hundred healthy bone marrow donors. All cohort members were sampled while nominally healthy, although unrecorded immune exposures were likely present. The donor tested CMV seronegative, placing the donor among the 352 seronegative members of the cohort. A peripheral blood sample was provided by each donor, and peripheral blood mononuclear cells were used for TCR beta sequencing. The Qiagen DNeasy Blood Extraction Kit was used to extract genomic DNA from the blood cell samples. Of note for this clone: The antigen this receptor binds is unknown. Nothing much larger sits one base from this clone, and base qualities are not available.

Results and caveats for the whole study, not just this receptor: Some 16 rarely observed V segments, including chromosome 9 orphons, were excluded from the earlier analysis of several hundred of the donors because counts were too low. The presence/absence analyses assumed that sequencing depth was roughly uniform across donors, and that assumption may not be true. In this cohort, only TCR beta chains were sequenced, and detectable features were limited by the absence of alpha or paired-chain data. In the study, approximately 160 TCR beta chains were listed as associated with cytomegalovirus. A later analysis associated about 17,000 TCR beta sequences with specific HLA alleles at a false discovery rate of 0.05. Because some donors lacked HLA typing at each locus, the association tests relied only on the typed subset. According to a later genetic analysis, donors in an Asian-associated ancestry cluster had fewer N-insertions in productive TCRs than the approximately 650-donor mean. A further reported finding was that TCR beta sequences accurately predicted the HLA-A and HLA-B alleles for most subjects in the first cohort. In a later analysis, the rate of TCR association differed among HLA loci, with DRB1 alleles having the most associated TCRs and HLA-C alleles having the fewest. In a later analysis, several top co-occurrence clusters were reported to appear linked to parvovirus B19, influenza, CMV and Epstein-Barr virus. A later analysis found that most CMV-associated TCR beta chains appeared HLA-restricted, with HLA associations seemingly driven largely by CMV exposure. Strong co-occurrence of HLA alleles, especially DR and DQ, made assigning TCR associations to individual alleles difficult. Because the 87-base-pair reads could not distinguish some IMGT-functional V segments, including TRBV6-2 and TRBV6-3, those segments were excluded. A group of highly shared sequence variants was considered likely to be a technical artifact of the sequencing pipeline. In a later analysis, HLA-associated TCR beta chains were found to be more clonally expanded and to have lower generation probabilities than equally common non-associated chains. The authors suggested that the approach could potentially be extended to other disease states and immunological phenotypes. Most TCR sequences were observed very rarely across donors, whereas some public TCRs were present in many individuals. In a later genetic analysis, a missense DCLRE1C variant was associated with V-gene and J-gene trimming of TCR beta chains, and the association was replicated in an independent cohort. An earlier analysis of around 600 of the donors showed that most TCR beta V segments appeared in productive rearrangements either about 87% or about 30% of the time, which broadly matched IMGT annotations. For the cohort, immune exposure information was limited to CMV serostatus. Three of the identified cytomegalovirus-associated TCR beta chains were confirmed in vitro to be specific for cytomegalovirus antigens. Linkage disequilibrium might explain the correlated functional status among segregating V segments, but an unknown experimental factor could not be excluded. Cytomegalovirus status was reported to be diagnosed by the classifier with high specificity and sensitivity in both the original and validation cohorts.

The CDR3 numbers 14 residues from cysteine through phenylalanine. Of the read, only the CDR3 DNA is kept; its 42 bases are in frame from base 1. The junction shows trimming of 4 bases on V and 4 bases on J, and the gene matches do not reach 5 bases of it. The germline V gene (reference sequence) sets CDR1 to LNHDA and CDR2 to SQIVND. Rearrangement joined TRBV19 to TRBJ1-1, and 8 bases in between align with TRBD1. This TCR was recovered from a woman aged 55-70 years in good health and CMV-seronegative. The source material was PBMCs. The nucleotide sequence is TGTGCCAGTAGTACACAGGGGGTTAGCACTGAAGCTTTCTTT. The translation is CASSTQGVSTEAFF.